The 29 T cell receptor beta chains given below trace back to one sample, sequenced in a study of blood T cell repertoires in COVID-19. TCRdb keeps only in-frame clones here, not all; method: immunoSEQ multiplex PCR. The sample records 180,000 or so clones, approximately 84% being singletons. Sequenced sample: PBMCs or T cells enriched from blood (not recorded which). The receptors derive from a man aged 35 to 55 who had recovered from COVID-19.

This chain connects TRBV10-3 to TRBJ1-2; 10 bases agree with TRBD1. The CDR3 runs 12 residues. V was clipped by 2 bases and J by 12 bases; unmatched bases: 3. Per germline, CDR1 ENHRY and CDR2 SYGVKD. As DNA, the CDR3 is TGTGCCATCAGTGAGGGACAGGGGGGTAACACCTTC. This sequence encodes CAISEGQGGNTF.

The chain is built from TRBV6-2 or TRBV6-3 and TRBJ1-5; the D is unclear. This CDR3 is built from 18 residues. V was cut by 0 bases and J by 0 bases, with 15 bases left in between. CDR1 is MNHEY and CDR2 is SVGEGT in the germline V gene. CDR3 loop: CASSYSSGGIYSNQPQHF. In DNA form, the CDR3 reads TGTGCCAGCAGTTACTCGTCGGGAGGGATTTATAGCAATCAGCCCCAGCATTTT.

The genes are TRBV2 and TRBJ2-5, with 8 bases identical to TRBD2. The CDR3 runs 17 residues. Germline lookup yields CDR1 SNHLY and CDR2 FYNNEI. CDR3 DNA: TGTCCCCGCAGTGAACGGGGGGCGGGGGGCCCCGTGGAGACCCAGTACTTC. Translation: CPRSERGAGGPVETQYF. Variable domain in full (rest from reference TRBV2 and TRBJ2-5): EPEVTQTPSHQVTQMGQEVILRCVPISNHLYFYWYRQILGQKVEFLVSFYNNEISEKSEIFDDQFSVERPDGSNFTLKIRSTKLEDSAMYFCPRSERGAGGPVETQYFGPGTRLLVL.

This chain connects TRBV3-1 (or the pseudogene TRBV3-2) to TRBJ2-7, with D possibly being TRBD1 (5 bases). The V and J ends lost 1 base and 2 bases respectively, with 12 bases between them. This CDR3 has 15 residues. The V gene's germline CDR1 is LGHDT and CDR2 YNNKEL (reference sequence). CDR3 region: CASSQVRTNAYEQYF. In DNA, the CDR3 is TGTGCCAGCAGCCAAGTGAGGACAAATGCCTACGAGCAGTACTTC.

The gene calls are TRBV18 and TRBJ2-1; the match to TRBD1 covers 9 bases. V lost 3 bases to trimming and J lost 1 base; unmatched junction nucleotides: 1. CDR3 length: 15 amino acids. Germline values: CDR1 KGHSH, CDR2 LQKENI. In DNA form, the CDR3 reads TGTGCCAGCTCACCCGGACAGGGGTCCTACAATGAGCAGTTCTTC. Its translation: CASSPGQGSYNEQFF. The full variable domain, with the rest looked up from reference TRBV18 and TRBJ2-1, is NAGVMQNPRHLVRRRGQEARLRCSPMKGHSHVYWYRQLPEEGLKFMVYLQKENIIDESGMPKERFSAEFPKEGPSILRIQQVVRGDSAAYFCASSPGQGSYNEQFFGPGTRLTVL.

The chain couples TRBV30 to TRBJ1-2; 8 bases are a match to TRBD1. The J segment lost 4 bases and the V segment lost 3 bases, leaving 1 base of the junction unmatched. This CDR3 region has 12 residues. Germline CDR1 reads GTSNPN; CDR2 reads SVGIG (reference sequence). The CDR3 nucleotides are TGTGCCTGGAGAGGACAGGGCTATGGCTACACCTTC. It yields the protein CAWRGQGYGYTF.

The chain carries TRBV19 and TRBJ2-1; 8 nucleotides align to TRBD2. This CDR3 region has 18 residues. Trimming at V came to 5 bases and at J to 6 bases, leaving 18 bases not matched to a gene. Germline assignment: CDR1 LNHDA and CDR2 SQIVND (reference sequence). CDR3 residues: CASSARMVGAGVRNEQFF. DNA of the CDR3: TGTGCCAGTAGTGCCCGGATGGTTGGAGCGGGGGTTCGCAATGAGCAGTTCTTC.

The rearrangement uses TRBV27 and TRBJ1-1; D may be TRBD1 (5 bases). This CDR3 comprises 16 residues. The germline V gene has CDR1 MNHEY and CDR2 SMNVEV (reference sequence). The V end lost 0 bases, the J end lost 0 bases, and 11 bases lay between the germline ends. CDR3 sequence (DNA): TGTGCCAGCAGTTTATCAGGGGAGGTGGTGAACACTGAAGCTTTCTTT. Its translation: CASSLSGEVVNTEAFF.

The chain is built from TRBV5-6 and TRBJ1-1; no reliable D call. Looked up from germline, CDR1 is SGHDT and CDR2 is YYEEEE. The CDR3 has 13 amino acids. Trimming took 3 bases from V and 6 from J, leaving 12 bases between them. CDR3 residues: CASSSITRAEAFF. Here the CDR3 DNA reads TGTGCCAGCAGCTCGATCACTAGGGCTGAAGCTTTCTTT.

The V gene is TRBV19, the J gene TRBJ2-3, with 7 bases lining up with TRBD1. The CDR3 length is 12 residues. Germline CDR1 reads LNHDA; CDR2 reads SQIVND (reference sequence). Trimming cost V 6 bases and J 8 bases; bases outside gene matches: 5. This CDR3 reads CASSGQASTQYF. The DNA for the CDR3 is TGTGCCAGTAGCGGACAGGCGAGTACGCAGTATTTT. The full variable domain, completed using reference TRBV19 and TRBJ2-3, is DGGITQSPKYLFRKEGQNVTLSCEQNLNHDAMYWYRQDPGQGLRLIYYSQIVNDFQKGDIAEGYSVSREKKESFPLTVTSAQKNPTAFYLCASSGQASTQYFGPGTRLTVL.

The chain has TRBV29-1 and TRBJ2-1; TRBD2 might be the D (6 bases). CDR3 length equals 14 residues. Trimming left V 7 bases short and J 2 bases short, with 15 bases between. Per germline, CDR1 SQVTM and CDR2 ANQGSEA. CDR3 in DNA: TGCAGCGGTAGGGACTGGGGTGCCTACAATGAGCAGTTCTTC. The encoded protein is CSGRDWGAYNEQFF.

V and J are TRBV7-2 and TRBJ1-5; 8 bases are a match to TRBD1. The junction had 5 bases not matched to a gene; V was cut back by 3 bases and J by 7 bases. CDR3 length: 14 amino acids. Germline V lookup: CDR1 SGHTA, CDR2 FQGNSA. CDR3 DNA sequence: TGTGCCAGCAGCTTTTTACAGGGGGGACAGCCCCAGCATTTT. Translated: CASSFLQGGQPQHF.

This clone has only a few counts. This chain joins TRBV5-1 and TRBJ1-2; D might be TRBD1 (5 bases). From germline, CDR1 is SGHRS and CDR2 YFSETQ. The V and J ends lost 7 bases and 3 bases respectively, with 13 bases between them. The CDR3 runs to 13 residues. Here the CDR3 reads CASATDRDYGYTF. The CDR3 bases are TGCGCCAGCGCAACCGACAGAGACTATGGCTACACCTTC.

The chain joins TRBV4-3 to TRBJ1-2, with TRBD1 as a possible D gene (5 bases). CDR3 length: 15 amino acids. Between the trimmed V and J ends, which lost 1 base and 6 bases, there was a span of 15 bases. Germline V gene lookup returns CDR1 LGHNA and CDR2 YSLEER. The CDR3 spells CASSQGAGRADGYTF. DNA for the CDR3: TGCGCCAGCAGCCAAGGCGCAGGGAGGGCGGATGGCTACACCTTC.

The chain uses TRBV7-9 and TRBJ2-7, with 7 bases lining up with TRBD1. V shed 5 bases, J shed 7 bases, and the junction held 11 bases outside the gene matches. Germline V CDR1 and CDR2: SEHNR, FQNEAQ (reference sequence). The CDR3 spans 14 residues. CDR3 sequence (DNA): TGTGCCAGCAGCCCCGCCGACAGGGATTATGAGCAGTACTTC. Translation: CASSPADRDYEQYF.

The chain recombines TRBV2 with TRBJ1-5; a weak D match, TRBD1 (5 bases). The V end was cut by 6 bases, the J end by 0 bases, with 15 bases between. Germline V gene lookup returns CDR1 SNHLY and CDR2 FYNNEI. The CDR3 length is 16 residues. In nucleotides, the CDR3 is TGTGCCAGCAGCCGGGAGGCGGGGCTTAGCAATCAGCCCCAGCATTTT. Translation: CASSREAGLSNQPQHF.

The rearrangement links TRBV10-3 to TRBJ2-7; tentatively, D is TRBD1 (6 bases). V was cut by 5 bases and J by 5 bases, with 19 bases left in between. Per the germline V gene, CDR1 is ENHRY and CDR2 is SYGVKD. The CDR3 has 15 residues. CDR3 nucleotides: TGTGCCATCAGTCGAGGGGGTATCGGGTCTAACGAGCAGTACTTC. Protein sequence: CAISRGGIGSNEQYF.

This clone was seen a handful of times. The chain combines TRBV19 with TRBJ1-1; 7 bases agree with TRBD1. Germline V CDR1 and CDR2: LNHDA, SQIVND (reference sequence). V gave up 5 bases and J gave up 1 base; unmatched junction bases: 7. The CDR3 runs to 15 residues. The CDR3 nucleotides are TGTGCCAGTAGTCAACGGACAGGCGGGAACACTGAAGCTTTCTTT. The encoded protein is CASSQRTGGNTEAFF.

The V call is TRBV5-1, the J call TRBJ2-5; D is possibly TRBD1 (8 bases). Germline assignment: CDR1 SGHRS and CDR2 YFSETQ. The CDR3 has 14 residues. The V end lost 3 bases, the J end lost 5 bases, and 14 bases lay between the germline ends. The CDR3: CASSWTGREETQYF. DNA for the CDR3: TGCGCCAGCAGCTGGACAGGGAGGGAGGAGACCCAGTACTTC.

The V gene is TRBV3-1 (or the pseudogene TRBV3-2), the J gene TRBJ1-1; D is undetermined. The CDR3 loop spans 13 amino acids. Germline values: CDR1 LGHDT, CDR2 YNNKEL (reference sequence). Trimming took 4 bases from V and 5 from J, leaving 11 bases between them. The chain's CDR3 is CASSPLTGTEAFF. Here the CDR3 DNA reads TGTGCCAGCAGCCCCCTTACGGGTACTGAAGCTTTCTTT.

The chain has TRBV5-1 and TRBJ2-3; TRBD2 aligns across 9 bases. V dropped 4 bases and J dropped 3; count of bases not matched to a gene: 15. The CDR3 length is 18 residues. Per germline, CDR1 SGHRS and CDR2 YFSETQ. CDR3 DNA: TGCGCCAGCAGCCCCCACGCGGGGGGGCTGGGGGGGACAGATACGCAGTATTTT. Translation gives CASSPHAGGLGGTDTQYF.

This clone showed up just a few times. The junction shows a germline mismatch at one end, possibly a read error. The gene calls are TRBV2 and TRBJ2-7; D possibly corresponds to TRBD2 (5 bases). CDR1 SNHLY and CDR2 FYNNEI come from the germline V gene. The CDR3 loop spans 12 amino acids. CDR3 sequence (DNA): TGTGCCAGCAGCGAAGGACTTTACGAGCAGTACTTC. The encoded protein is CASSEGLYEQYF.

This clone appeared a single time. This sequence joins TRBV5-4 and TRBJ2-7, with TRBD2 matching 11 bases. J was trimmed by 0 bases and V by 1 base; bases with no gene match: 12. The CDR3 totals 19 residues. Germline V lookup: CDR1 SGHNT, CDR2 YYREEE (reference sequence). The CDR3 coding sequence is TGTGCCAGCAGCTTGTCGTCCGGGACTAGCGGCGCCCCCTCCTACGAGCAGTACTTC. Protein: CASSLSSGTSGAPSYEQYF.

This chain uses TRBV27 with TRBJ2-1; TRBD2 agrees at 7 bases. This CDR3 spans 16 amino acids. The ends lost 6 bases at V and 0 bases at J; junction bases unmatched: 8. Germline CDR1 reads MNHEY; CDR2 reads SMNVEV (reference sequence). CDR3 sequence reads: CASRSTGGNSYNEQFF. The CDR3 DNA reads TGTGCCAGCAGATCGACCGGGGGGAACTCCTACAATGAGCAGTTCTTC.

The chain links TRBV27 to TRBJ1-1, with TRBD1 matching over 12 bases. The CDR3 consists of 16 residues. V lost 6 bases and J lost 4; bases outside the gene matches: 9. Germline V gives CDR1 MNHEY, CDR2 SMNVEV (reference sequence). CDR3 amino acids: CASRRGQGAKSTEAFF. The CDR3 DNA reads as TGTGCCAGCAGAAGGGGACAGGGGGCAAAGAGCACTGAAGCTTTCTTT.

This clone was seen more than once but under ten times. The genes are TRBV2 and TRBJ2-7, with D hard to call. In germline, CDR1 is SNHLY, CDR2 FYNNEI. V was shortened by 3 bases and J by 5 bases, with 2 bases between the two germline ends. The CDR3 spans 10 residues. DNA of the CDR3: TGTGCCAGCAGTGATAACGAGCAGTACTTC. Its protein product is CASSDNEQYF.

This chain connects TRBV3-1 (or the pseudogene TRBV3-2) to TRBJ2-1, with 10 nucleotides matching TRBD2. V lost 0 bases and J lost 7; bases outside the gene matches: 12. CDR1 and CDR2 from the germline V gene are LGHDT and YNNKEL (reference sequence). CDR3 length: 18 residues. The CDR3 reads CASSQEGEAGGPFNEQFF. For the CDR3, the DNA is TGTGCCAGCAGCCAAGAAGGGGAAGCGGGGGGGCCTTTTAATGAGCAGTTCTTC.

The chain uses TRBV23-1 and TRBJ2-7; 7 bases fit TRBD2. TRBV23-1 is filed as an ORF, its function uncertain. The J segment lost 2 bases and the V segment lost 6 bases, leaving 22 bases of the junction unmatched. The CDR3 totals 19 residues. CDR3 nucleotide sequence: TGCGCCAGCAGCCGCAATCGGTACGGGGGGTCTTGGGGCCCCTACGAGCAGTACTTC. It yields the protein CASSRNRYGGSWGPYEQYF.

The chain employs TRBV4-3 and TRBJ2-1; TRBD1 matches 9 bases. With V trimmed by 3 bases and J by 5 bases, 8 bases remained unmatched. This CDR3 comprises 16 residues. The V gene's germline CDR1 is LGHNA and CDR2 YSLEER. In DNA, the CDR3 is TGCGCCAGCAGCCATAACGGGACAGGGATCCACAATGAGCAGTTCTTC. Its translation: CASSHNGTGIHNEQFF.